One and the same sample provided the 26 T cell receptor beta chains below, sequenced in a study of CD8+ T cells in alopecia areata. Once RNA had been extracted, it was reverse transcribed into cDNA to act as the sequencing template. Here immunoSEQ multiplex PCR was the method, and the copy in TCRdb shows in-frame clones only, minus some. The data contain hundreds of thousands of clones, roughly two thirds of them singletons. The sample here was CD4+ T cells sorted from blood, taken at week 0. The receptors shown here come from a human donor with alopecia areata.

Notes on this clone: Other nucleotide sequences in the sample specify the same CDR3. The chain uses TRBV5-6 and TRBJ1-5, with D unresolved. The length of the CDR3 is 13 residues. The V and J ends lost 0 bases and 5 bases respectively, with 6 bases between them. Germline CDR1 and CDR2: SGHDT and YYEEEE. CDR3 residues: CASSLGPDQPQHF. The CDR3, as DNA: TGTGCCAGCAGCTTGGGTCCGGATCAGCCCCAGCATTTT.

The V call is TRBV7-9, the J call TRBJ2-7; D gene unclear. V dropped 6 bases and J dropped 2 bases, with 11 bases sitting between them. CDR3 length: 13 residues. The germline V gene encodes CDR1 SEHNR and CDR2 FQNEAQ (reference sequence). The CDR3 region has the DNA TGTGCCAGCAGTCACGGACCGGCCTACGAGCAGTACTTC. Its translation: CASSHGPAYEQYF.

V and J are TRBV27 and TRBJ1-4; perhaps TRBD1 as D (5 bases). V dropped 8 bases and J dropped 7 bases, with 20 bases sitting between them. The CDR3 runs to 15 residues. Per the germline V gene, CDR1 is MNHEY and CDR2 is SMNVEV (reference sequence). For the CDR3, the DNA is TGTGCCAGCGCACCCCAGAGGGGCCGGGGTGAAAAACTGTTTTTT. Translated: CASAPQRGRGEKLFF.

This chain connects TRBV11-2 to TRBJ2-3; TRBD2 matches at 7 bases. Germline trimming cut 5 bases from V and 2 bases from J; bases unmatched to any gene: 13. Germline assignment: CDR1 SGHAT and CDR2 FQNNGV. This CDR3 region has 17 residues. The CDR3 protein is CASSPTGTTGFTDTQYF. The CDR3 region has the DNA TGTGCCAGCAGCCCAACCGGGACTACCGGATTCACAGATACGCAGTATTTT.

The chain combines TRBV2 with TRBJ1-6; 8 bases match TRBD1. V gave up 4 bases and J gave up 9 bases; unmatched junction bases: 8. The CDR3 loop spans 15 amino acids. The germline V gene encodes CDR1 SNHLY and CDR2 FYNNEI. CDR3 DNA sequence: TGTGCCAGCAGTGCAGGGGGCCAAGGGTCTTCACCCCTCCACTTT. Translating it yields CASSAGGQGSSPLHF.

The chain has TRBV2 and TRBJ2-7; D is ambiguous. Trimming removed 11 bases from V and 0 bases from J, with 17 bases in between. CDR1 and CDR2 (germline): SNHLY, FYNNEI. The CDR3 is 14 residues long. The CDR3 here is CAARYTANSYEQYF. CDR3 coding DNA: TGTGCCGCCCGATACACAGCGAACTCCTACGAGCAGTACTTC.

The CDR3 protein is CSVSSDRGDTEAFF. The DNA of the CDR3 is TGCAGCGTTTCTTCGGACAGGGGAGACACTGAAGCTTTCTTT. The chain combines TRBV29-1 with TRBJ1-1; TRBD1 agrees at 9 bases. This CDR3 contains 14 residues. Germline CDR1 is SQVTM and CDR2 is ANQGSEA. V dropped 5 bases and J dropped 3; count of bases not matched to a gene: 7.

This chain connects TRBV29-1 to TRBJ2-7, with D possibly being TRBD1 or TRBD2 (5 bases each). The germline CDR1 and CDR2 sequences are SQVTM and ANQGSEA. V was cut by 3 bases and J by 11 bases, with 20 bases left in between. This CDR3 is built from 13 residues. CDR3 nucleotide sequence: TGCAGCGTTGAGCGGCAGGGACGGATCTCGGAGTACTTC. Its translation is CSVERQGRISEYF.

This chain links TRBV25-1 with TRBJ1-6; no firm D call. V shed 2 bases and J shed 7 bases, with 12 bases lying between them. This CDR3 spans 15 amino acids. CDR1 is MGHDK and CDR2 is SYGVNS in the germline V gene. The CDR3 DNA sequence: TGTGCCAGCAGTGAAAGGCTCCTGGGGAATTCACCCCTCCACTTT. This gives the protein CASSERLLGNSPLHF.

This clone was counted only a few times. The chain recombines TRBV5-4 with TRBJ2-1; 10 nucleotides align to TRBD2. Germline V gene data show CDR1 as SGHNT and CDR2 as YYREEE (reference sequence). The V gene end was trimmed by 2 bases and the J gene end by 7 bases; junction bases not matched to a gene: 9. The CDR3 sequence is 16 residues long. This CDR3 is CASSLAPGLAPNEQFF. CDR3 sequence (DNA): TGTGCCAGCAGCTTAGCTCCGGGACTAGCGCCGAATGAGCAGTTCTTC. Supplemented by reference TRBV5-4 and TRBJ2-1, the full variable domain reads ETGVTQSPTHLIKTRGQQVTLRCSSQSGHNTVSWYQQALGQGPQFIFQYYREEENGRGNFPPRFSGLQFPNYSSELNVNALELDDSALYLCASSLAPGLAPNEQFFGPGTRLTVL.

V gene TRBV7-9 combines with J gene TRBJ2-1; TRBD2 matches at 8 bases. The CDR3 runs to 14 residues. Germline V lookup: CDR1 SEHNR, CDR2 FQNEAQ (reference sequence). The J segment lost 8 bases and the V segment lost 2 bases, leaving 5 bases of the junction unmatched. Written as DNA, the CDR3 is TGTGCCAGCAGCTTAAGGCGGGGGGAAGATGAGCAGTTCTTC. It codes for CASSLRRGEDEQFF.

The chain joins TRBV27 to TRBJ1-2, with a possible D match to TRBD1 (5 bases). The V gene's germline CDR1 is MNHEY and CDR2 SMNVEV (reference sequence). The V and J ends lost 4 bases and 4 bases respectively, with 16 bases between them. The CDR3 sequence is 15 residues long. CDR3 nucleotide sequence: TGTGCCAGCAGTTCTCAGGTGGGGGAAGGCTATGGCTACACCTTC. This gives the protein CASSSQVGEGYGYTF.

The CDR3 loop is CASRRETQYF. CDR3 sequence (DNA): TGTGCCAGCAGGCGGGAGACCCAGTACTTC. The J gene is TRBJ2-5, the V gene TRBV21-1; the D segment call TRBD2 is taken from the table without a DNA check. TRBV21-1 corresponds to a pseudogene. The CDR3 has 10 residues.

The rearrangement uses TRBV30 and TRBJ2-3; the match to TRBD1 covers 9 bases. This CDR3 contains 13 residues. Trimming took 6 bases from V and 3 from J; bases not matched to a gene: 4. Germline lookup yields CDR1 GTSNPN and CDR2 SVGIG (reference sequence). Here the CDR3 reads CACRDRETDTQYF. The DNA of the CDR3 is TGTGCCTGTCGGGACAGGGAGACAGATACGCAGTATTTT.

V usage is TRBV29-1 and J usage is TRBJ2-5, with a possible D match to TRBD1 (7 bases). Germline V gene lookup returns CDR1 SQVTM and CDR2 ANQGSEA. The ends were cut back, 8 bases at V and 4 bases at J, with 20 bases in the middle. The CDR3 extends over 14 amino acids. CDR3 bases: TGCAGCTCCTCAGGGGGGTTAATGGCAGAGACCCAGTACTTC. The encoded protein is CSSSGGLMAETQYF.

The chain employs TRBV5-1 and TRBJ2-2; no clear D gene. From germline, CDR1 is SGHRS and CDR2 YFSETQ. The V gene lost 0 bases and the J gene lost 0 bases, with 9 bases spanning the gap. CDR3 length equals 16 residues. CDR3 in amino acids: CASSLAVDPNTGELFF. As DNA, the CDR3 is TGCGCCAGCAGCTTGGCGGTGGACCCGAACACCGGGGAGCTGTTTTTT. The full variable domain, rest sourced from reference TRBV5-1 and TRBJ2-2, is KAGVTQTPRYLIKTRGQQVTLSCSPISGHRSVSWYQQTPGQGLQFLFEYFSETQRNKGNFPGRFSGRQFSNSRSEMNVSTLELGDSALYLCASSLAVDPNTGELFFGEGSRLTVL.

The chain links TRBV27 to TRBJ2-3, with 9 nucleotides matching TRBD2. The CDR3 contains 15 residues. Trimming took 4 bases from V and 4 from J; bases not matched to a gene: 6. CDR1 and CDR2 (germline): MNHEY, SMNVEV (reference sequence). The CDR3 reads CASSSAGGIPDTQYF. The CDR3 DNA follows: TGTGCCAGCAGTTCGGCGGGGGGGATTCCAGATACGCAGTATTTT.

This chain connects TRBV9 to TRBJ1-1; D uncertain. Germline V gives CDR1 SGDLS, CDR2 YYNGEE. V dropped 4 bases and J dropped 6 bases, with 22 bases sitting between them. There are 16 residues in the CDR3. This CDR3 is CASSPRGRVRVAEAFF. CDR3 sequence (DNA): TGTGCCAGCAGCCCGCGAGGACGTGTCAGAGTCGCTGAAGCTTTCTTT.

A remark on this clone: Within the sample, other DNA sequences also encode this same CDR3. This chain connects TRBV29-1 to TRBJ2-4; D is ambiguous. The germline gives CDR1 SQVTM, CDR2 ANQGSEA. Trimming left V 6 bases short and J 0 bases short, with 6 bases between. The CDR3 runs to 12 residues. The CDR3 protein is CSVSLAKNIQYF. CDR3 DNA sequence: TGCAGCGTATCCCTAGCCAAAAACATTCAGTACTTC. Drawing the rest from reference TRBV29-1 and TRBJ2-4, the complete variable domain is SAVISQKPSRDICQRGTSLTIQCQVDSQVTMMFWYRQQPGQSLTLIATANQGSEATYESGFVIDKFPISRPNLTFSTLTVSNMSPEDSSIYLCSVSLAKNIQYFGAGTRLSVL.

The CDR3 DNA reads TGCGCCAGCAGTCAATCGAGGGGGCTAGGGGATACGCAGTATTTT. Its protein product is CASSQSRGLGDTQYF. The chain employs TRBV23-1 and TRBJ2-3; 7 bases are a match to TRBD1. TRBV23-1 is an ORF, and what it does is uncertain. This CDR3 region has 15 residues. J lost 6 bases, V lost 0 bases, and 6 bases had no gene match.

There are a few counts of this clone. The V and J genes are TRBV4-3 and TRBJ1-1; maybe TRBD1 (6 bases). CDR3 size: 13 residues. Germline CDR1 and CDR2: LGHNA and YSLEER. V was cut by 4 bases and J by 3 bases, with 9 bases left in between. CDR3 in DNA: TGCGCCAGCAGCCGGGGGCCGGACACTGAAGCTTTCTTT. Its protein is CASSRGPDTEAFF.

The chain recombines TRBV30 with TRBJ1-2; 7 nucleotides match TRBD1. V was clipped by 6 bases and J by 3 bases; unmatched bases: 4. Germline V CDR1 and CDR2: GTSNPN, SVGIG (reference sequence). The CDR3 has 12 residues. The CDR3 reads CACPTGHYGYTF. The DNA for the CDR3 is TGTGCCTGCCCGACAGGGCACTATGGCTACACCTTC.

This clone has a single count. V usage is TRBV5-1 and J usage is TRBJ1-2, with 8 bases lining up with TRBD1. V trimming: 3 bases; J trimming: 8 bases; junction bases outside the gene matches: 9. There are 14 residues in the CDR3. The germline V gene has CDR1 SGHRS and CDR2 YFSETQ. CDR3 nucleotide sequence: TGCGCCAGCAGCTGGACAGGGTTCGAGGACGGCTACACCTTC. Residues: CASSWTGFEDGYTF.

The chain recombines TRBV30 with TRBJ2-7; 9 nucleotides align to TRBD1. V shed 1 base and J 4 bases; nucleotides not matched to a gene: 5. CDR3 length: 14 residues. Germline V gives CDR1 GTSNPN, CDR2 SVGIG (reference sequence). CDR3 loop: CAWSDGTGKYEQYF. In nucleotides, the CDR3 is TGTGCCTGGAGTGACGGGACAGGGAAATACGAGCAGTACTTC.

This clone was detected only once. The chain uses TRBV4-1 and TRBJ1-1; 9 bases fit TRBD1. V lost 1 base, J lost 9 bases, and 6 bases stayed unmatched. The CDR3 runs 14 residues. Germline V CDR1 and CDR2: MGHRA, YSYEKL. CDR3 nucleotides: TGCGCCAGCAGCCAAGCGGGACAGGGAAATAAAGCTTTCTTT. Its translation: CASSQAGQGNKAFF.

V usage is TRBV5-1 and J usage is TRBJ1-1, with 9 bases lining up with TRBD1. The CDR3 runs to 14 residues. Germline V gene data show CDR1 as SGHRS and CDR2 as YFSETQ. V dropped 4 bases and J dropped 7; count of bases not matched to a gene: 8. This CDR3 reads CASSQPGTGREAFF. The CDR3 nucleotides read TGCGCCAGCAGCCAACCAGGGACAGGGCGTGAAGCTTTCTTT.